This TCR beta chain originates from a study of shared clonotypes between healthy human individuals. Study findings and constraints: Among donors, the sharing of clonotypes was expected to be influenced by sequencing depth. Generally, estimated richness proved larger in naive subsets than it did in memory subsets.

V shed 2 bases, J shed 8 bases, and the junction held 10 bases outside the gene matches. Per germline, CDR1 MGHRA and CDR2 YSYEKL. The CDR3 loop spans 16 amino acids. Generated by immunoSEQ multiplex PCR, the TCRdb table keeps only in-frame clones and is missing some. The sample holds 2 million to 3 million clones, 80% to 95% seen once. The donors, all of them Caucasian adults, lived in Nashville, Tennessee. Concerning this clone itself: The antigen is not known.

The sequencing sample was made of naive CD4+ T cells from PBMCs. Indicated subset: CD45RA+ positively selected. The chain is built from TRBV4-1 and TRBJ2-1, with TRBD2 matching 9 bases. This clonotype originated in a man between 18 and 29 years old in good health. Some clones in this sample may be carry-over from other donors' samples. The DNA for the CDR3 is TGCGCCAGCAGCCAACCGAAGGCTAGCGGGATCGATGAGCAGTTCTTC. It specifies CASSQPKASGIDEQFF.